This TCR beta chain originates from a study of cytomegalovirus exposure and HLA in healthy donors. Study details: The roughly 110 validation repertoires were produced on the same platform as the 650 or so repertoires of the first cohort. This was reported in a later analysis. The study, taken as a whole, reports: Cytomegalovirus status was reportedly diagnosed by the classifier with high specificity and sensitivity. Generally TCR sequences proved uncommon, though certain public TCRs appeared in numerous donors.

Assay used: immunoSEQ multiplex PCR; TCRdb lists only in-frame clones, some missing. Of roughly 50,000 clones listed, 93% were seen once; the top ten hold 1.5% to 2%. This clone was picked up one time. Its antigen is still unknown. V shed 5 bases, J shed 14 bases, and the junction held 17 bases outside the gene matches. This CDR3 has 15 residues. CDR1 and CDR2 from the germline V gene are LNHDA and SQIVND (reference sequence). The rearrangement joins TRBV19 to TRBJ1-5; TRBD1 matches 8 bases. The sequence was collected from a woman aged 18-29 years in good health and CMV-seropositive. Specimen: PBMCs. CDR3: CASSSSGTGLSGEHF. CDR3 DNA: TGTGCCAGTAGTTCGTCCGGGACAGGCCTCTCAGGAGAGCATTTT.